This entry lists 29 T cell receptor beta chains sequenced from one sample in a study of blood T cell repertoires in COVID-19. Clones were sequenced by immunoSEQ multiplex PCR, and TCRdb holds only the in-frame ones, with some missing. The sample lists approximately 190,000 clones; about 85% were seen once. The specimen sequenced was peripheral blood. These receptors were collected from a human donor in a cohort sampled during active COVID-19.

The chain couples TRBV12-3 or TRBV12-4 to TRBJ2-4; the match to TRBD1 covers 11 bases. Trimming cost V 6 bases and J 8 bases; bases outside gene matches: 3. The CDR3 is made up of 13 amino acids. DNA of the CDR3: TGTGCCAGCAGAGGACAGGGGGCAGACATTCAGTACTTC. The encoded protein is CASRGQGADIQYF.

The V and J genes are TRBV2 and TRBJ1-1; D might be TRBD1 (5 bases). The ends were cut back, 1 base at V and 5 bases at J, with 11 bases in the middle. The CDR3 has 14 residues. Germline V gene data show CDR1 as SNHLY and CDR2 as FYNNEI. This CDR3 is CASSEEGRKTEAFF. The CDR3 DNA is TGTGCCAGCAGTGAAGAGGGGAGGAAAACTGAAGCTTTCTTT.

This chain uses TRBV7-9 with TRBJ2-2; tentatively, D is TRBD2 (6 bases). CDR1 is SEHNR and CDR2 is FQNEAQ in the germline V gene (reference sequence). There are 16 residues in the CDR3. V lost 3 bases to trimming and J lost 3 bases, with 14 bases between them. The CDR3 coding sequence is TGTGCCAGCAGCTTTCGGGCTAGCGTTGACACCGGGGAGCTGTTTTTT. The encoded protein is CASSFRASVDTGELFF.

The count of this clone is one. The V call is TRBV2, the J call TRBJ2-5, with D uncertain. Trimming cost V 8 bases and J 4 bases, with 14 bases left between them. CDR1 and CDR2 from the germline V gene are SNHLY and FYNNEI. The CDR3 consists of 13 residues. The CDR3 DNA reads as TGTGCCAGCGCGTCGCTTTTAGCAGAGACCCAGTACTTC. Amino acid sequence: CASASLLAETQYF.

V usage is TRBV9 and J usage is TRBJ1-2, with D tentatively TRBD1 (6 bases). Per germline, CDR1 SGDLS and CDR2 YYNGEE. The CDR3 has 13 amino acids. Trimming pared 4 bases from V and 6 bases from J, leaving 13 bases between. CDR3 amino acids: CASSFRQDHGYTF. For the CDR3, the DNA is TGTGCCAGCAGCTTCCGACAGGACCATGGCTACACCTTC.

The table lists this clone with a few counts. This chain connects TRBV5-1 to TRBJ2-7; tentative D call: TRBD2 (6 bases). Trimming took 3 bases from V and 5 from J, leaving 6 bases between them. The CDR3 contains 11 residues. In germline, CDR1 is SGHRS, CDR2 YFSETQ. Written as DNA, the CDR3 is TGCGCCAGCAGCTCGGGGGACGAGCAGTACTTC. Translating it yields CASSSGDEQYF. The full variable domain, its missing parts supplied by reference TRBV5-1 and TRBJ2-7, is KAGVTQTPRYLIKTRGQQVTLSCSPISGHRSVSWYQQTPGQGLQFLFEYFSETQRNKGNFPGRFSGRQFSNSRSEMNVSTLELGDSALYLCASSSGDEQYFGPGTRLTVT.

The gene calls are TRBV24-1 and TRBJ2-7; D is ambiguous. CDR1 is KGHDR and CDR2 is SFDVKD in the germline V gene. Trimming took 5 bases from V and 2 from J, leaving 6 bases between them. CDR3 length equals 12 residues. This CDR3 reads CATSVGAYEQYV. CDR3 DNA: TGTGCCACCAGTGTCGGAGCCTACGAGCAGTACGTC.

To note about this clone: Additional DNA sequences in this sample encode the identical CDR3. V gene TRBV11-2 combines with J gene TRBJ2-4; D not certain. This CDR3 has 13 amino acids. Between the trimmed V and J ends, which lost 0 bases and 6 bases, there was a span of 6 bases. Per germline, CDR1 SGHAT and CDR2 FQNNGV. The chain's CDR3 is CASSLDRGNIQYF. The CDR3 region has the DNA TGTGCCAGCAGCTTAGATAGAGGAAACATTCAGTACTTC.

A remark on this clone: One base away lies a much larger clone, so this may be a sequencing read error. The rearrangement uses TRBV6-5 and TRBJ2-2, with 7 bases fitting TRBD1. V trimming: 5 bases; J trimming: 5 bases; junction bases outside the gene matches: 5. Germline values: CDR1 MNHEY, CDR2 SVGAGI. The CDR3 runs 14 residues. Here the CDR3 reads CASSPDRRTGELFF. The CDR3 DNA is TGTGCCAGCAGTCCGGACAGGAGGACCGGGGAGCTGTTTTTT.

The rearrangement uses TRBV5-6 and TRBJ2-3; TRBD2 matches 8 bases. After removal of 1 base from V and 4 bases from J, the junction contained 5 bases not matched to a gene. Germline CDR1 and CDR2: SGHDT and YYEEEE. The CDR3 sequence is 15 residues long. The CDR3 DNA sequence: TGTGCCAGCAGCTTGTCAGCGGGAGAATCAGATACGCAGTATTTT. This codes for CASSLSAGESDTQYF.

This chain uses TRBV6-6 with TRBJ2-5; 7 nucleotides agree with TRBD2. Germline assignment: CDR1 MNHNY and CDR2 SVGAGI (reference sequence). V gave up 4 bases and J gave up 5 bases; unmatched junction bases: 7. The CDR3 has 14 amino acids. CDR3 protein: CASSLQTSSETQYF. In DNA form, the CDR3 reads TGTGCCAGCAGTTTACAGACTAGCAGCGAGACCCAGTACTTC.

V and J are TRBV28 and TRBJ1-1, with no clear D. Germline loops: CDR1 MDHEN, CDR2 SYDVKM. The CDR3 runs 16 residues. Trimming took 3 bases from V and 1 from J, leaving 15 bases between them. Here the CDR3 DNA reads TGTGCCAGCAGTTTCGCCGCCCCGCGGAGGAACACTGAAGCTTTCTTT. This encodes CASSFAAPRRNTEAFF.

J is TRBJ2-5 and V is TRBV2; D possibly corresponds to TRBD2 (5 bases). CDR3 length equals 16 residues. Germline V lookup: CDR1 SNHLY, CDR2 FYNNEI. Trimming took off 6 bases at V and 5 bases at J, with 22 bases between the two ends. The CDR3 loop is CASRRGDPRRGETQYF. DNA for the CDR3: TGTGCCAGCAGGCGAGGAGACCCCCGACGAGGGGAGACCCAGTACTTC.

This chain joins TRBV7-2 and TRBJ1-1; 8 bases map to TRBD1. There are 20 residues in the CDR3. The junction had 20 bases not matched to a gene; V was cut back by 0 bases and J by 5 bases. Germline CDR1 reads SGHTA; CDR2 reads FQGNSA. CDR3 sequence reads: CASSLAIHDRGAPRGTEAFF. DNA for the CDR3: TGTGCCAGCAGCTTAGCTATCCACGACAGGGGTGCCCCTCGAGGGACTGAAGCTTTCTTT.

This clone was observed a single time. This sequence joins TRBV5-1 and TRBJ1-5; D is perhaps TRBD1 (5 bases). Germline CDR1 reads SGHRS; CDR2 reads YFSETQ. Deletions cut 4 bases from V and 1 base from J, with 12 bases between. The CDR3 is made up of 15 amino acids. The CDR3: CASSIQGLSNQPQHF. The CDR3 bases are TGCGCCAGCAGCATTCAGGGTTTGAGCAATCAGCCCCAGCATTTT.

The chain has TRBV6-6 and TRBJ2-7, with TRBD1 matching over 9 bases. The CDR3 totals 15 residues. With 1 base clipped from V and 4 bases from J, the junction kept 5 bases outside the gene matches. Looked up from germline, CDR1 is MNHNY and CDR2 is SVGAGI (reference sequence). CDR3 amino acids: CASSYFGTGKYEQYF. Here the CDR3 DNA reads TGTGCCAGCAGTTACTTCGGGACAGGGAAATACGAGCAGTACTTC.

Here the CDR3 DNA reads TGTGCCAGCAGCTTAACGGCAGGGCTTACAGATACGCAGTATTTT. This sequence encodes CASSLTAGLTDTQYF. The V call is TRBV7-3, the J call TRBJ2-3; D might be TRBD1 (5 bases). Germline loops: CDR1 SGHTA, CDR2 FQGTGA. Trimming cost V 0 bases and J 3 bases, with 10 bases left between them. This CDR3 contains 15 residues.

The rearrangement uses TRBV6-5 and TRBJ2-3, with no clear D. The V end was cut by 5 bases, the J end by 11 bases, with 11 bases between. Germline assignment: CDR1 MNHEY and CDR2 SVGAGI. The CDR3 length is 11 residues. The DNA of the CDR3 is TGTGCCAGCAGTATCCAAAATAGGCAGTATTTT. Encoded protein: CASSIQNRQYF.

This CDR3 reads CAWSPPGFPEQYF. DNA of the CDR3: TGTGCCTGGAGTCCCCCGGGGTTCCCCGAGCAGTACTTC. The chain couples TRBV30 to TRBJ2-7, with a weak D call TRBD2 (5 bases). This CDR3 contains 13 residues. Deletions cut 2 bases from V and 6 bases from J, with 14 bases between. Germline V gene data show CDR1 as GTSNPN and CDR2 as SVGIG (reference sequence).

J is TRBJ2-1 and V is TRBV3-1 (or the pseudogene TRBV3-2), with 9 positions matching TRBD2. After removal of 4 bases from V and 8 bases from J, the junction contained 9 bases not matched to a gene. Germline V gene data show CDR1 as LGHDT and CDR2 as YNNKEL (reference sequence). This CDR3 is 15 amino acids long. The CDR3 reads CASSLGGGRVHEQFF. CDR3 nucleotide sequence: TGTGCCAGCAGCCTGGGGGGCGGGAGGGTCCATGAGCAGTTCTTC.

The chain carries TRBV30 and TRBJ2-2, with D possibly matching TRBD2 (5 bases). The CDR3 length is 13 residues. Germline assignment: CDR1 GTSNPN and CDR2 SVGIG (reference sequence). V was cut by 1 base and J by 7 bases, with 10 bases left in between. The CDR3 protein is CAWSEEAGGELFF. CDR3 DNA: TGTGCCTGGAGTGAAGAGGCGGGCGGGGAGCTGTTTTTT.

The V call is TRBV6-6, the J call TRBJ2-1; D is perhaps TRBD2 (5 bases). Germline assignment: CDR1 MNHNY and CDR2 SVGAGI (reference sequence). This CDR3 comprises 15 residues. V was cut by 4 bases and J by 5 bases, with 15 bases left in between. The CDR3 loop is CASSLSRTGNNEQFF. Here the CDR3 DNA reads TGTGCCAGCAGTTTAAGCAGGACGGGGAACAATGAGCAGTTCTTC.

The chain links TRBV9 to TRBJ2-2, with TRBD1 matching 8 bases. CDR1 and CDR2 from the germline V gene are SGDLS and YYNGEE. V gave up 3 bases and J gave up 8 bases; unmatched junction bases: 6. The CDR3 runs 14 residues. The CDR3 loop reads CASSGTGIGGELFF. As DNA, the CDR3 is TGTGCCAGCAGCGGGACAGGGATTGGGGGGGAGCTGTTTTTT.

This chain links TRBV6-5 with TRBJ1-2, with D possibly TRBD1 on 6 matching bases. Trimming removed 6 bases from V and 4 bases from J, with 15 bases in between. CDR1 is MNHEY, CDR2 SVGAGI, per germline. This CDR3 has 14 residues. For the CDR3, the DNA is TGTGCCAGCAGGCCCTCGGGGGGCGTCTATGGCTACACCTTC. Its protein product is CASRPSGGVYGYTF.

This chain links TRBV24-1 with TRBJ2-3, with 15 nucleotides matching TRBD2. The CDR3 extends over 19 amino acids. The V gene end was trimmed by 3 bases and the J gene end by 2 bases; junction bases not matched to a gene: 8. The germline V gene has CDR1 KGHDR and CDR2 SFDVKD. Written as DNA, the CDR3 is TGTGCCACCAGTGATAGTGGGGGACTAGCGGGGGGCCTCACAGATACGCAGTATTTT. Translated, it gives CATSDSGGLAGGLTDTQYF.

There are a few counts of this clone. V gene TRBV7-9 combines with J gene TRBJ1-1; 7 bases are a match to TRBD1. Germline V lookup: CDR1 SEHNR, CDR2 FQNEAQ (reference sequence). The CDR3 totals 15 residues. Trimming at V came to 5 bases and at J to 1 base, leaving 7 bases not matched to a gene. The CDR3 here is CASSPPTGRNTEAFF. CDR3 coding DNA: TGTGCCAGCAGCCCGCCGACAGGGCGGAACACTGAAGCTTTCTTT.

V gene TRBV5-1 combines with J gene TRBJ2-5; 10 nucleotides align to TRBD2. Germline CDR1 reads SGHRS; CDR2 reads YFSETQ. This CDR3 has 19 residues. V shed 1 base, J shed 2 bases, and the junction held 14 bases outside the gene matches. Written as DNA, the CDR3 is TGCGCCAGCAGCTTGTGGCTAGCGGGAGCAGGAAGACTTCAAGAGACCCAGTACTTC. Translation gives CASSLWLAGAGRLQETQYF.

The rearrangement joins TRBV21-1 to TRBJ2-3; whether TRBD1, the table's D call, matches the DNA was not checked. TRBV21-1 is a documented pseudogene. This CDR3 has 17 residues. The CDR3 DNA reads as TGTGCCAGCAGCAAAGGCCGGGCCAGGGGTCATTCAGATACGCAGTATTTT. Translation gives CASSKGRARGHSDTQYF.

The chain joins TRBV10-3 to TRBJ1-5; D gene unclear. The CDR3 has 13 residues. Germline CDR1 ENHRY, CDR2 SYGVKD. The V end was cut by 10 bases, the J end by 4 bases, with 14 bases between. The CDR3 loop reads CATQRESNQPQHF. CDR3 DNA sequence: TGTGCCACGCAACGGGAATCTAATCAGCCCCAGCATTTT.